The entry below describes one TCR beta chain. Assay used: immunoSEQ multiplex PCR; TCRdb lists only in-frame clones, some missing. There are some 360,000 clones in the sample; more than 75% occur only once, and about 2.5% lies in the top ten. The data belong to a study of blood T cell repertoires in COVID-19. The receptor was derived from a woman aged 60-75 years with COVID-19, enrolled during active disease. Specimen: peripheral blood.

The CDR3 loop is CASSRGGTEAFF. The CDR3 DNA follows: TGTGCCAGCAGTAGGGGGGGCACTGAAGCTTTCTTT. The chain combines TRBV6-6 with TRBJ1-1; weak D call: TRBD1 (6 bases). Per germline, CDR1 MNHNY and CDR2 SVGAGI (reference sequence). V was pared by 5 bases and J by 4 bases, with 8 bases between. The CDR3 spans 12 residues.